These 4 T cell receptor beta chains originate from one sample sequenced in a study of T cells in localized non-small cell lung cancer. Repertoires were generated with immunoSEQ multiplex PCR, while TCRdb's copy carries only in-frame clones and drops some. The sample includes about 20,000 clones, approximately 87% of them seen just once. The source was PBMCs, collected before any cancer treatment. The receptors originated from a man aged 40 to 70 with stage II squamous cell lung carcinoma.

The table lists this clone with a count of one. The chain joins TRBV30 to TRBJ1-1; maybe TRBD1 (5 bases). Germline V CDR1 and CDR2: GTSNPN, SVGIG (reference sequence). The CDR3 has 14 residues. Trimming removed 2 bases from V and 0 bases from J, with 10 bases in between. The CDR3 nucleotides read TGTGCCTGGAGTATTGGGGGGATGAACACTGAAGCTTTCTTT. Translated: CAWSIGGMNTEAFF.

The chain recombines TRBV21-1 with TRBJ1-5. TRBV21-1 is a listed pseudogene. CDR3 size: 14 residues. DNA for the CDR3: TGTGCCAGCAGGTCTGGACGCCGTCCGGGGCCCCAGCATTTT. It is translated as CASRSGRRPGPQHF.

The rearrangement uses TRBV18 and TRBJ2-5; 7 nucleotides match TRBD1. The DNA end is more similar to TRBJ2-7, so the J call may be wrong. Germline V CDR1 and CDR2: KGHSH, LQKENI. This CDR3 is built from 14 residues. This CDR3 reads CASSPGQIPYEQYF. Written as DNA, the CDR3 is TGTGCCAGCTCCCCGGGACAGATCCCCTACGAGCAGTACTTC.

In DNA form, the CDR3 reads TGTGCCAGCAGCTTAGGGCCTAGCGGGGGAGGAGAGACCCAGTACTTC. Translation: CASSLGPSGGGETQYF. The rearrangement uses TRBV7-8 and TRBJ2-5, with 10 bases aligning to TRBD2. The V and J ends lost 1 base and 4 bases, in that order; junction bases with no gene match: 6. The CDR3 has 16 residues. Germline CDR1 is SGHVS and CDR2 is FQNEAQ. The full variable domain, completed using reference TRBV7-8 and TRBJ2-5, is GAGVSQSPRYKVAKRGQDVALRCDPISGHVSLFWYQQALGQGPEFLTYFQNEAQLDKSGLPSDRFFAERPEGSVSTLKIQRTQQEDSAVYLCASSLGPSGGGETQYFGPGTRLLVL.